This T cell receptor beta chain emerged from a study of T cell repertoires in cytomegalovirus infection. Study details: It was recently identified HLA-C-restricted and well-studied HLA-B-restricted CMV epitopes that the study used. A matching HLA type, together with CMV infection, was signaled by public TCR beta signatures. Study-level findings and limits: The ex vivo response showed dominance by HLA-C-restricted CMV-specific TCR beta clonotypes. Based on cumulative public TCR beta family frequency, carriers of CMV plus the relevant HLA were identified.

In its sample, this clonotype was seen a few times. What it binds is not known. TCRdb used MiXCR to reprocess the reads, holding one entry per CDR3 protein. The table lists hundreds of thousands of distinct CDR3 sequences, 42% of them singletons, with around 45% in the top ten. The sequence was obtained from a human donor in good health (CMV status not recorded). Some clones in this sample may be carry-over from other donors' samples. Material: cultured PBMCs, obtained from culture after CMV antigen stimulation.

This CDR3 reads CASSLEGGLDEQFF. Written as DNA, the CDR3 is TGTGCCAGCAGCTTAGAGGGGGGCCTCGATGAGCAGTTCTTC. The chain is built from TRBV7-2 and TRBJ2-1; tentatively, D is TRBD1 or TRBD2 (6 bases each). Deletions cut 1 base from V and 8 bases from J, with 12 bases between. CDR3 size: 14 residues. CDR1 is SGHTA, CDR2 FQGNSA, per germline.